The 24 T cell receptor beta chains given below trace back to one sample, sequenced in a study of T cell responses to AZD1222 COVID-19 vaccine (dated by TCRdb to about 2021). This specimen's time point label, per the study, means: baseline before first vaccination. The protocol used for the library was the immunoSEQ multiplex PCR assay. Not all clones reach the TCRdb copy of this immuneACCESS table, which keeps in-frame sequences only. Checked studies attribute under half of the gap to unresolved V genes and leave the rest unexplained. Present in this sample are 100,000 or so clones, more than 70% of which were seen just once. Over 15% of the sample is in the top ten clones. The input for sequencing was peripheral blood, taken on day 0 of AZD1222 vaccination. All receptors derive from an adult in good health.

This chain uses TRBV28 with TRBJ1-2; no firm D call. V shed 5 bases and J shed 3 bases, with 10 bases lying between them. The CDR3 is 13 amino acids. The germline gives CDR1 MDHEN, CDR2 SYDVKM. CDR3 in amino acids: CASSQTAHYGYTF. CDR3 nucleotides: TGTGCCAGCAGTCAAACAGCCCACTATGGCTACACCTTC.

This clone was observed many times. At the DNA level, this CDR3 is encoded by other sequences in the same sample as well. The chain links TRBV6-2 or TRBV6-3 to TRBJ1-1; D is uncertain. V lost 1 base and J lost 1, with 4 bases in between. The V gene's germline CDR1 is MNHEY and CDR2 SVGEGT. The CDR3 loop spans 13 amino acids. The CDR3 loop reads CASSYYSNTEAFF. The CDR3 coding sequence is TGTGCCAGCAGTTACTACTCGAACACTGAAGCTTTCTTT.

This clone turned up a few times. V and J are TRBV18 and TRBJ1-5, with 10 nucleotides matching TRBD1. The germline gives CDR1 KGHSH, CDR2 LQKENI. Losses at the gene ends were 5 bases for V and 5 bases for J; bases not matched to a gene: 6. This CDR3 is built from 15 residues. In DNA form, the CDR3 reads TGTGCCAGCTCATATGGACAGGGGGGCCATCAGCCCCAGCATTTT. It translates to CASSYGQGGHQPQHF.

In this sample, this clone turned up a few times. CDR3: CASRAGGNTIYF. DNA of the CDR3: TGTGCCAGCAGGGCCGGGGGAAACACCATATATTTT. The chain combines TRBV5-8 with TRBJ1-3; D is uncertain. V was shortened by 5 bases and J by 4 bases, with 7 bases between the two germline ends. This CDR3 contains 12 residues. CDR1 is SGHTS and CDR2 is YDEGEE in the germline V gene.

The chain carries TRBV5-1 and TRBJ1-2, with 7 nucleotides matching TRBD1. V dropped 2 bases and J dropped 2; count of bases not matched to a gene: 3. The CDR3 has 14 amino acids. Germline lookup yields CDR1 SGHRS and CDR2 YFSETQ. CDR3 region: CASSFPTGNYGYTF. CDR3 sequence (DNA): TGCGCCAGCAGCTTCCCGACAGGGAACTATGGCTACACCTTC.

V is TRBV27 and J is TRBJ1-2; D is uncertain. The CDR3 consists of 13 residues. CDR1 is MNHEY and CDR2 is SMNVEV in the germline V gene (reference sequence). V lost 6 bases, J lost 6 bases, and 14 bases lay in between. CDR3 region: CASSLMNGDGYTF. The CDR3 nucleotides read TGTGCCAGCAGCCTGATGAACGGCGATGGCTACACCTTC.

This clone was observed a handful of times. This rearrangement joins TRBV19 to TRBJ1-1; tentative D call: TRBD1 (5 bases). Deletions cut 6 bases from V and 2 bases from J, with 16 bases between. This CDR3 is 15 amino acids long. Germline loops: CDR1 LNHDA, CDR2 SQIVND (reference sequence). For the CDR3, the DNA is TGTGCCAGTAGCTCTGGGGGAAGGGAAAACACTGAAGCTTTCTTT. Protein: CASSSGGRENTEAFF.

V usage is TRBV19 and J usage is TRBJ1-2, with a weak D call TRBD1 (6 bases). The CDR3 totals 15 residues. Trimming shortened V by 3 bases and J by 4 bases, and 15 bases separated the two germline ends. Germline-derived CDR1 and CDR2 are LNHDA and SQIVND (reference sequence). The CDR3 here is CASSIIQGGRYGYTF. As DNA, the CDR3 is TGTGCCAGTAGTATCATACAGGGCGGACGCTATGGCTACACCTTC.

The rearrangement links TRBV11-3 to TRBJ2-1; 12 nucleotides agree with TRBD2. The germline gives CDR1 SGHNT, CDR2 YENEEA. The CDR3 extends over 17 amino acids. Trimming took 2 bases from V and 6 from J; bases not matched to a gene: 8. CDR3 region: CASSLRLLAGGPNEQFF. The CDR3 DNA reads as TGTGCCAGCAGCTTAAGACTCCTAGCGGGGGGGCCCAATGAGCAGTTCTTC.

CDR3 sequence (DNA): TGTGCCAGCAAGATTAAGGAATCCGCTGAGCAGTTCTTC. Translated, it gives CASKIKESAEQFF. The chain uses TRBV5-4 and TRBJ2-1, with unresolved D. CDR3 size: 13 residues. V lost 6 bases, J lost 9 bases, and 16 bases lay in between. Germline values: CDR1 SGHNT, CDR2 YYREEE (reference sequence).

V gene TRBV4-3 combines with J gene TRBJ2-1; D unresolved. Germline CDR1 is LGHNA and CDR2 is YSLEER. This CDR3 contains 15 residues. Deletions cut 0 bases from V and 6 bases from J, with 12 bases between. CDR3 nucleotide sequence: TGCGCCAGCAGCCAAGATTTAATTAAGGGCAATGAGCAGTTCTTC. It specifies CASSQDLIKGNEQFF.

The CDR3: CASRLRGDTQYF. Written as DNA, the CDR3 is TGTGCCAGCAGACTCCGTGGGGATACGCAGTATTTT. V is TRBV7-9 and J is TRBJ2-3, with no clear D. The CDR3 consists of 12 residues. Germline assignment: CDR1 SEHNR and CDR2 FQNEAQ (reference sequence). Deletions cut 6 bases from V and 6 bases from J, with 10 bases between.

The chain uses TRBV7-9 and TRBJ1-1, with TRBD1 as a possible D gene (5 bases). This CDR3 has 10 residues. V dropped 8 bases and J dropped 8 bases, with 9 bases sitting between them. Germline-derived CDR1 and CDR2 are SEHNR and FQNEAQ (reference sequence). CDR3 DNA: TGTGCCAGCTGGGACGCCGAAGCTTTCTTT. Amino acids: CASWDAEAFF.

The chain employs TRBV5-5 and TRBJ1-2; D ambiguous. With 4 bases removed from V and 3 bases from J, the gap between germline ends came to 10 bases. Germline V gives CDR1 SGHKS, CDR2 YYEKEE (reference sequence). This CDR3 comprises 13 residues. The CDR3 loop is CASSIDVYYGYTF. In DNA, the CDR3 is TGTGCCAGCAGCATTGACGTGTACTATGGCTACACCTTC.

V usage is TRBV28 and J usage is TRBJ1-2; D is unclear. The V end was cut by 2 bases, the J end by 5 bases, with 12 bases between. The CDR3 consists of 14 residues. Germline V CDR1 and CDR2: MDHEN, SYDVKM. The CDR3 sequence: CASSLGSLGYGYTF. The CDR3 DNA is TGTGCCAGCAGTTTAGGCAGCCTGGGGTATGGCTACACCTTC.

This clone was counted between two and nine times. The rearrangement uses TRBV18 and TRBJ1-5; weak D call: TRBD1 (5 bases). This CDR3 region has 17 residues. Per germline, CDR1 KGHSH and CDR2 LQKENI. V lost 1 base to trimming and J lost 5 bases, with 18 bases between them. The CDR3 DNA follows: TGTGCCAGCTCACCACTCGTACAGGCGAGGGTCGATCAGCCCCAGCATTTT. Residues: CASSPLVQARVDQPQHF.

The chain uses TRBV6-2 or TRBV6-3 and TRBJ1-5; possible D gene TRBD1, 5 bases. The CDR3 contains 14 residues. Trimming removed 6 bases at V and 4 bases at J, with 13 bases between. The V gene's germline CDR1 is MNHEY and CDR2 SVGEGT. The CDR3 reads CASSRDSFNQPQHF. The DNA for the CDR3 is TGTGCCAGCAGCCGCGACAGTTTTAATCAGCCCCAGCATTTT.

This chain joins TRBV5-8 and TRBJ2-3; TRBD1 agrees at 9 bases. Germline V gives CDR1 SGHTS, CDR2 YDEGEE. V was pared by 4 bases and J by 0 bases, with 6 bases of the junction left unmatched. The CDR3 covers 16 residues. The DNA of the CDR3 is TGTGCCAGCAGCCAAGGGACAGGGACTAGCACAGATACGCAGTATTTT. Amino acids: CASSQGTGTSTDTQYF.

This sequence joins TRBV6-5 and TRBJ1-2, with 11 bases identical to TRBD1. This CDR3 has 14 residues. Trimming removed 5 bases from V and 7 bases from J; junction bases left unmatched: 6. Germline CDR1 reads MNHEY; CDR2 reads SVGAGI. The CDR3 spells CASSNGQGASGYTF. The DNA of the CDR3 is TGTGCCAGCAGTAACGGACAGGGGGCGAGTGGCTACACCTTC.

V and J are TRBV5-8 and TRBJ1-4; D not certain. With 4 bases removed from V and 3 bases from J, the gap between germline ends came to 13 bases. CDR1 and CDR2 from the germline V gene are SGHTS and YDEGEE. This CDR3 is 15 amino acids long. The CDR3 DNA reads TGTGCCAGCAGCACAGCTCTCGGACCTAATGAAAAACTGTTTTTT. It is translated as CASSTALGPNEKLFF.

A few counts support this clone. The chain uses TRBV6-1 and TRBJ1-1; TRBD1 agrees at 8 bases. Germline trimming cut 2 bases from V and 1 base from J; bases unmatched to any gene: 3. This CDR3 spans 15 amino acids. Germline V lookup: CDR1 MNHNS, CDR2 SASEGT. CDR3 amino acids: CASSEMGQANTEAFF. The CDR3 nucleotides are TGTGCCAGCAGTGAAATGGGACAGGCGAACACTGAAGCTTTCTTT.

This chain connects TRBV6-5 to TRBJ1-1, with 10 positions matching TRBD1. The CDR3 totals 14 residues. CDR1 MNHEY and CDR2 SVGAGI come from the germline V gene. With V trimmed by 4 bases and J by 5 bases, 4 bases remained unmatched. This CDR3 reads CASSSRQGATEAFF. In nucleotides, the CDR3 is TGTGCCAGCAGTTCCCGACAGGGGGCGACTGAAGCTTTCTTT.

The chain couples TRBV5-5 to TRBJ2-7; D not resolved. Germline lookup yields CDR1 SGHKS and CDR2 YYEKEE (reference sequence). V was clipped by 3 bases and J by 5 bases, with 9 bases between them. The CDR3 is made up of 12 amino acids. CDR3 coding DNA: TGTGCCAGCAGCTCCCTCCTGCACGAGCAGTACTTC. Amino acids: CASSSLLHEQYF.

This clone occurred a few times. The rearrangement links TRBV30 to TRBJ2-7; D remains unclear. The CDR3 covers 12 residues. V dropped 2 bases and J dropped 5 bases, with 10 bases sitting between them. Germline CDR1 GTSNPN, CDR2 SVGIG (reference sequence). CDR3 protein: CAWSLGRNEQYV. DNA for the CDR3: TGTGCCTGGAGTCTAGGTCGGAACGAGCAGTACGTC.